The present T cell receptor (beta chain) was sequenced within a study of identical twins. Study-level findings and limits: Sharing of beta out-of-frame sequences by twins showed a weaker excess.

TCRdb passed the 5' RACE reads through MiXCR, listing each CDR3 protein once. Here the sample spans over 250,000 distinct CDR3 sequences, 8.5% to 9.5% being singletons. This clonotype was seen only once. Its antigen remains unidentified. One base away lies a much larger clone, so this may be a sequencing read error. The ends were cut back, 0 bases at V and 2 bases at J, with 8 bases in the middle. The CDR3 covers 15 residues. Germline CDR1 and CDR2: SEHNR and FQNEAQ (reference sequence). These data were also filed under a second study, of yellow fever vaccine responses in identical twins.

The rearrangement joins TRBV7-9 to TRBJ2-1; D remains ambiguous. This sequence originates from a woman in her late teens or twenties in good health. The sequenced sample consisted of CD8+ T cells sorted from blood. The CDR3 loop is CASSLAGFPYNEQFF. DNA for the CDR3: TGTGCCAGCAGCTTAGCTGGTTTTCCCTACAATGAGCAGTTCTTC.